The 7 T cell receptor beta chains below come from one sample, sequenced in a study of PD-L1 blockade in urothelial cancer. Measured with immunoSEQ multiplex PCR; TCRdb has only the in-frame clones, and not every one. The sample consists of tens of thousands of clones, 84% of them appearing once. The time point denotes: pretreatment peripheral blood. Here the sequenced sample was PBMCs, taken around atezolizumab (anti-PD-L1) treatment. These receptors were obtained from a middle-aged man with urothelial cancer.

V usage is TRBV29-1 and J usage is TRBJ2-7, with TRBD1 matching over 10 bases. J lost 3 bases, V lost 6 bases, and 8 bases had no gene match. This CDR3 comprises 14 residues. CDR1 and CDR2 from the germline V gene are SQVTM and ANQGSEA. DNA of the CDR3: TGCAGCGTCTTAACCGGGACAGGGGTCTACGAGCAGTACTTC. Encoded protein: CSVLTGTGVYEQYF.

V and J are TRBV6-6 and TRBJ2-7, with 14 nucleotides matching TRBD2. V lost 2 bases to trimming and J lost 6 bases; unmatched junction nucleotides: 3. The CDR3 is 15 amino acids. The germline gives CDR1 MNHNY, CDR2 SVGAGI (reference sequence). The CDR3 loop reads CASSYAGLAGVEQYF. The DNA for the CDR3 is TGTGCCAGCAGTTACGCGGGACTAGCGGGAGTCGAGCAGTACTTC.

The genes are TRBV9 and TRBJ2-1; maybe TRBD2 (6 bases). The germline V gene encodes CDR1 SGDLS and CDR2 YYNGEE. Trimming took off 4 bases at V and 5 bases at J, with 13 bases between the two ends. The CDR3 runs 14 residues. The CDR3 nucleotides are TGTGCCAGCAGCCTTGGCGGGGCCGACAATGAGCAGTTCTTC. Amino acid sequence: CASSLGGADNEQFF. The full variable domain, completed using reference TRBV9 and TRBJ2-1, is DSGVTQTPKHLITATGQRVTLRCSPRSGDLSVYWYQQSLDQGLQFLIQYYNGEERAKGNILERFSAQQFPDLHSELNLSSLELGDSALYFCASSLGGADNEQFFGPGTRLTVL.

This clone showed up just a few times. This chain links TRBV19 with TRBJ1-4; weak D call: TRBD1 (5 bases). Germline V gene sequence: CDR1 LNHDA, CDR2 SQIVND (reference sequence). V lost 6 bases to trimming and J lost 5 bases, with 13 bases between them. The CDR3 runs 14 residues. CDR3 sequence: CASRPTDRNEKLFF. The CDR3 DNA is TGTGCCAGTAGGCCGACAGATAGGAATGAAAAACTGTTTTTT.

The chain links TRBV5-1 to TRBJ2-1; D not resolved. The CDR3 length is 15 residues. The V end lost 1 base, the J end lost 0 bases, and 8 bases lay between the germline ends. Germline V gene lookup returns CDR1 SGHRS and CDR2 YFSETQ. CDR3 protein: CASSLSFISYNEQFF. The CDR3 DNA follows: TGCGCCAGCAGCTTGAGCTTCATCTCCTACAATGAGCAGTTCTTC.

The chain carries TRBV19 and TRBJ2-7, with TRBD2 identical over 15 bases. This CDR3 spans 20 amino acids. Trimming at V came to 4 bases and at J to 3 bases, leaving 16 bases not matched to a gene. Germline V gene sequence: CDR1 LNHDA, CDR2 SQIVND (reference sequence). Here the CDR3 DNA reads TGTGCCAGTAGTACATACCAGGGACTAGCGGGAGGTATCATCTTCTACGAGCAGTACTTC. This encodes CASSTYQGLAGGIIFYEQYF.

This clone has a single count. The chain recombines TRBV5-1 with TRBJ1-2, with D perhaps TRBD1 (5 bases). V shed 4 bases and J shed 0 bases, with 22 bases lying between them. The CDR3 has 18 residues. In germline, CDR1 is SGHRS, CDR2 YFSETQ. CDR3 sequence reads: CASSRLGGSIPANYGYTF. The CDR3 DNA reads as TGCGCCAGCAGCCGTTTGGGGGGGTCAATTCCCGCTAACTATGGCTACACCTTC.